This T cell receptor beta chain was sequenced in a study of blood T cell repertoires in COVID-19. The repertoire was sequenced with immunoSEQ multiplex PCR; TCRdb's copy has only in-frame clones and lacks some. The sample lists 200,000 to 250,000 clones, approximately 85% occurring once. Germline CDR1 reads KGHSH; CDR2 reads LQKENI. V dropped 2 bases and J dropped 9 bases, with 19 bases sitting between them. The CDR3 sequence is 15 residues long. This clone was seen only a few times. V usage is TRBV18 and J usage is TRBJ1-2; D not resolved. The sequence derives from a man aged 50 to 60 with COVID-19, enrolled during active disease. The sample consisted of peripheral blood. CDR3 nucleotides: TGTGCCAGCTCACCAGGAACGGGGTTGGCCGATAGCTACACCTTC. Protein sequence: CASSPGTGLADSYTF.